The 32 T cell receptor beta chains listed next were all sequenced from one sample in a study of OX40 agonist ivuxolimab in advanced cancers. The repertoire was sequenced with immunoSEQ multiplex PCR; TCRdb's copy has only in-frame clones and lacks some. Of approximately 50,000 clones in the sample, 80% are singletons; the top ten hold roughly 3.9%. Sequenced material: CD4+ or CD8+ T cells sorted from blood, taken in a trial of the OX40 agonist ivuxolimab. Receptors were obtained from an adult with an advanced solid tumor such as melanoma, head and neck, liver or kidney cancer.

For the CDR3, the DNA is TGTGCCAGCAGCTTAGCGAGGGGGGCCAGGTCCTACGAGCAGTACTTC. It yields the protein CASSLARGARSYEQYF. This sequence joins TRBV7-6 and TRBJ2-7; D is perhaps TRBD1 or TRBD2 (6 bases each). V lost 0 bases, J lost 1 base, and 13 bases lay in between. The CDR3 runs 16 residues. The germline V gene encodes CDR1 SGHVS and CDR2 FNYEAQ.

V usage is TRBV19 and J usage is TRBJ1-5, with D possibly TRBD1 on 5 matching bases. This CDR3 region has 14 residues. Germline assignment: CDR1 LNHDA and CDR2 SQIVND (reference sequence). With 7 bases removed from V and 3 bases from J, the gap between germline ends came to 13 bases. CDR3 nucleotides: TGTGCCAGTAAGGGGCGGCAGTTCAATCAGCCCCAGCATTTT. Amino acid sequence: CASKGRQFNQPQHF.

In DNA, the CDR3 is TGTGCCAGCAGAAAGAGCGGGGTTGAAGTGACAGATACGCAGTATTTT. It encodes CASRKSGVEVTDTQYF. V is TRBV7-2 and J is TRBJ2-3, with 7 bases aligning to TRBD2. CDR3 length: 16 residues. V shed 6 bases, J shed 3 bases, and the junction held 12 bases outside the gene matches. Looked up from germline, CDR1 is SGHTA and CDR2 is FQGNSA.

This clone has just one count. The V and J genes are TRBV9 and TRBJ2-4; 10 bases align to TRBD2. Germline lookup yields CDR1 SGDLS and CDR2 YYNGEE. V lost 0 bases and J lost 15; bases outside the gene matches: 6. CDR3 size: 13 residues. The CDR3, as DNA: TGTGCCAGCAGCGTAGGCCCAGCGGGGGGGCGGTACTTC. This sequence encodes CASSVGPAGGRYF. Full variable domain (rest looked up from reference TRBV9 and TRBJ2-4): DSGVTQTPKHLITATGQRVTLRCSPRSGDLSVYWYQQSLDQGLQFLIQYYNGEERAKGNILERFSAQQFPDLHSELNLSSLELGDSALYFCASSVGPAGGRYFGAGTRLSVL.

The chain joins TRBV20-1 to TRBJ2-3; perhaps TRBD2 as D (6 bases). Trimming cost V 5 bases and J 10 bases, with 13 bases left between them. The CDR3 has 11 residues. The V gene's germline CDR1 is DFQATT and CDR2 SNEGSKA (reference sequence). CDR3 loop: CSAEAPGAQYF. CDR3 sequence (DNA): TGCAGTGCTGAAGCGCCGGGAGCGCAGTATTTT.

Turning to this clone: The sample holds other DNA sequences that translate to the same CDR3. This rearrangement joins TRBV7-9 to TRBJ2-5, with 10 nucleotides matching TRBD2. The CDR3 sequence is 15 residues long. V lost 8 bases, J lost 0 bases, and 6 bases stayed unmatched. In germline, CDR1 is SEHNR, CDR2 FQNEAQ (reference sequence). CDR3 in amino acids: CASGLAASYQETQYF. Written as DNA, the CDR3 is TGTGCCAGCGGACTAGCGGCCTCGTACCAAGAGACCCAGTACTTC.

The V gene is TRBV5-1, the J gene TRBJ2-7, with 10 bases aligning to TRBD2. The germline gives CDR1 SGHRS, CDR2 YFSETQ. With V trimmed by 5 bases and J by 2 bases, 4 bases remained unmatched. CDR3 length: 14 residues. Here the CDR3 DNA reads TGCGCCAGCAGTCCGACTAGCGGGCCCTACGAGCAGTACTTC. Translated: CASSPTSGPYEQYF.

This chain joins TRBV10-1 and TRBJ2-3, with 14 bases identical to TRBD2. This CDR3 spans 14 amino acids. Germline V CDR1 and CDR2: WNHNN, SYGVQD (reference sequence). V lost 5 bases, J lost 8 bases, and 3 bases stayed unmatched. Written as DNA, the CDR3 is TGCGCCAGCAGTTTGACTAGCGGGAGGGGTACGCAGTATTTT. The encoded protein is CASSLTSGRGTQYF.

This clone was picked up a small number of times. The chain links TRBV11-3 to TRBJ2-2; no clear D gene. V lost 2 bases, J lost 5 bases, and 3 bases lay in between. Germline V gives CDR1 SGHNT, CDR2 YENEEA. The CDR3 is made up of 12 amino acids. The chain's CDR3 is CASSLRTGELFF. The CDR3 DNA reads TGTGCCAGCAGCTTAAGGACCGGGGAGCTGTTTTTT.

J is TRBJ1-2 and V is TRBV5-1; D is ambiguous. The CDR3 sequence is 15 residues long. From germline, CDR1 is SGHRS and CDR2 YFSETQ. V lost 5 bases and J 1 base, leaving 15 bases between the germline ends. The CDR3 loop reads CASRENSWSNYGYTF. CDR3 nucleotides: TGCGCCAGCAGGGAGAACAGCTGGAGTAACTATGGCTACACCTTC.

The V gene is TRBV4-1, the J gene TRBJ1-6; no firm D call. Germline loops: CDR1 MGHRA, CDR2 YSYEKL. Trimming removed 1 base at V and 9 bases at J, with 19 bases between. The CDR3 has 17 residues. The CDR3 nucleotides read TGCGCCAGCAGCCAAGGCTCCGATGGGCTGAGAGGTTCACCCCTCCACTTT. Protein sequence: CASSQGSDGLRGSPLHF.

The chain has TRBV18 and TRBJ1-4, with D unclear. CDR1 is KGHSH and CDR2 is LQKENI in the germline V gene. Deletions cut 4 bases from V and 0 bases from J, with 12 bases between. The length of the CDR3 is 16 residues. The CDR3 here is CASSRGRISTNEKLFF. The DNA of the CDR3 is TGTGCCAGCTCACGAGGACGGATATCAACTAATGAAAAACTGTTTTTT.

This clone is medium-sized by share. This chain connects TRBV7-8 to TRBJ2-2, with 10 bases fitting TRBD2. Germline CDR1 reads SGHVS; CDR2 reads FQNEAQ. The J segment lost 1 base and the V segment lost 4 bases, leaving 3 bases of the junction unmatched. The CDR3 is made up of 16 amino acids. The CDR3 loop is CASSSRTSGNTGELFF. The DNA for the CDR3 is TGTGCCAGCAGCTCCCGGACTAGCGGGAACACCGGGGAGCTGTTTTTT.

The V and J genes are TRBV7-9 and TRBJ2-5, with 9 bases lining up with TRBD1. Per the germline V gene, CDR1 is SEHNR and CDR2 is FQNEAQ (reference sequence). The CDR3 runs 16 residues. After removal of 4 bases from V and 5 bases from J, the junction contained 11 bases not matched to a gene. CDR3: CASSSAGTGFRETQYF. The CDR3 bases are TGTGCCAGCAGCTCCGCCGGGACAGGGTTTAGGGAGACCCAGTACTTC. Looking up the rest from reference TRBV7-9 and TRBJ2-5 gives the full variable domain: DTGVSQNPRHKITKRGQNVTFRCDPISEHNRLYWYRQTLGQGPEFLTYFQNEAQLEKSRLLSDRFSAERPKGSFSTLEIQRTEQGDSAMYLCASSSAGTGFRETQYFGPGTRLLVL.

The chain uses TRBV6-1 and TRBJ1-4; TRBD1 matches 8 bases. The V segment lost 2 bases and the J segment 2 bases; nucleotides outside the gene matches: 7. The germline CDR1 and CDR2 sequences are MNHNS and SASEGT. CDR3 length equals 17 residues. Here the CDR3 DNA reads TGTGCCAGCAGTGAAAGGGCAGGGGGCTTGACTAATGAAAAACTGTTTTTT. Translating it yields CASSERAGGLTNEKLFF.

The rearrangement joins TRBV5-4 to TRBJ2-1; possibly TRBD2 for D (5 bases). The CDR3 consists of 14 residues. Per the germline V gene, CDR1 is SGHNT and CDR2 is YYREEE (reference sequence). V was shortened by 4 bases and J by 2 bases, with 10 bases between the two germline ends. The CDR3 coding sequence is TGTGCCAGCAGCCGACCCGGGACCTACAATGAGCAGTTCTTC. This codes for CASSRPGTYNEQFF.

This clone is medium-sized by share. This sequence joins TRBV7-9 and TRBJ1-3; no reliable D call. V gave up 0 bases and J gave up 4 bases, with 10 bases separating them. This CDR3 has 15 residues. CDR1 and CDR2 from the germline V gene are SEHNR and FQNEAQ (reference sequence). The CDR3 DNA follows: TGTGCCAGCAGCTTAGCATCCGGGAGCGGAAACACCATATATTTT. Its translation is CASSLASGSGNTIYF.

The chain has TRBV27 and TRBJ1-1; 9 bases fit TRBD1. Germline assignment: CDR1 MNHEY and CDR2 SMNVEV (reference sequence). The V gene end was trimmed by 5 bases and the J gene end by 4 bases; junction bases not matched to a gene: 11. This CDR3 region has 16 residues. CDR3 DNA: TGTGCCAGCAGTAACCGGGACAGGGCATTCGGCACTGAAGCTTTCTTT. It encodes CASSNRDRAFGTEAFF.

This clone appeared a few times. Other DNA sequences in this sample translate to the same CDR3. CDR3 in amino acids: CASSQNRGQETQYF. CDR3 DNA sequence: TGTGCCAGCAGCCAGAACAGGGGGCAAGAGACCCAGTACTTC. The V and J genes are TRBV14 and TRBJ2-5; 8 bases fit TRBD1. Germline CDR1 is SGHDN and CDR2 is FVKESK. J was trimmed by 2 bases and V by 3 bases; bases with no gene match: 2. The CDR3 is 14 amino acids. Supplemented by reference TRBV14 and TRBJ2-5, the full variable domain reads EAGVTQFPSHSVIEKGQTVTLRCDPISGHDNLYWYRRVMGKEIKFLLHFVKESKQDESGMPNNRFLAERTGGTYSTLKVQPAELEDSGVYFCASSQNRGQETQYFGPGTRLLVL.

The chain links TRBV7-7 to TRBJ2-1; 8 bases map to TRBD1. Germline CDR1 is SSHAT and CDR2 is FNYEAQ (reference sequence). The CDR3 contains 15 residues. V shed 1 base and J 2 bases; nucleotides not matched to a gene: 1. The CDR3 DNA follows: TGTGCCAGCAGCTTAGGGACAGGGCCCTACAATGAGCAGTTCTTC. Protein product: CASSLGTGPYNEQFF.

Only one count was recorded for this clone. J is TRBJ1-1 and V is TRBV2; the D is unclear. This CDR3 has 13 amino acids. V lost 2 bases, J lost 7 bases, and 11 bases lay in between. CDR1 and CDR2 (germline): SNHLY, FYNNEI. In nucleotides, the CDR3 is TGTGCCAGCAGTGAACGCCCGGACGGTGAAGCTTTCTTT. It translates to CASSERPDGEAFF.

This chain uses TRBV5-4 with TRBJ2-5; possibly TRBD2 for D (6 bases). Germline CDR1 and CDR2: SGHNT and YYREEE (reference sequence). Between the trimmed V and J ends, which lost 3 bases and 3 bases, there was a span of 12 bases. The CDR3 totals 14 residues. The CDR3 region has the DNA TGTGCCAGCAGCTCCCGGGGGAATGAAGAGACCCAGTACTTC. Residues: CASSSRGNEETQYF. The full variable domain, rest sourced from reference TRBV5-4 and TRBJ2-5, is ETGVTQSPTHLIKTRGQQVTLRCSSQSGHNTVSWYQQALGQGPQFIFQYYREEENGRGNFPPRFSGLQFPNYSSELNVNALELDDSALYLCASSSRGNEETQYFGPGTRLLVL.

V usage is TRBV19 and J usage is TRBJ2-2; D unclear. The CDR3 has 15 residues. V was clipped by 0 bases and J by 2 bases, with 7 bases between them. Germline values: CDR1 LNHDA, CDR2 SQIVND (reference sequence). CDR3 sequence: CASSIDWGNTGELFF. The CDR3 DNA reads as TGTGCCAGTAGTATAGATTGGGGTAACACCGGGGAGCTGTTTTTT.

A few counts support this clone. The chain carries TRBV9 and TRBJ2-3, with D possibly matching TRBD2 (6 bases). Trimming took off 0 bases at V and 2 bases at J, with 10 bases between the two ends. This CDR3 contains 15 residues. Germline CDR1 reads SGDLS; CDR2 reads YYNGEE. The CDR3 sequence: CASSVVGGDTDTQYF. The CDR3 nucleotides read TGTGCCAGCAGCGTAGTGGGCGGGGACACAGATACGCAGTATTTT.

The chain is built from TRBV18 and TRBJ2-3, with 11 bases lining up with TRBD2. The CDR3 contains 21 residues. Trimming removed 3 bases from V and 3 bases from J; junction bases left unmatched: 20. The germline CDR1 and CDR2 sequences are KGHSH and LQKENI. The CDR3 DNA reads as TGTGCCAGCTCACCGACCCTGGGGGGACATACTAGCGGGAGAACAACAGATACGCAGTATTTT. It codes for CASSPTLGGHTSGRTTDTQYF.

The J gene is TRBJ2-7, the V gene TRBV19; the match to TRBD1 covers 7 bases. J lost 5 bases, V lost 1 base, and 2 bases had no gene match. The CDR3 contains 13 residues. Germline CDR1 is LNHDA and CDR2 is SQIVND (reference sequence). CDR3 bases: TGTGCCAGTAGTATAGCTGGGACAGACGAGCAGTACTTC. It is translated as CASSIAGTDEQYF. Drawing the rest from reference TRBV19 and TRBJ2-7, the complete variable domain is DGGITQSPKYLFRKEGQNVTLSCEQNLNHDAMYWYRQDPGQGLRLIYYSQIVNDFQKGDIAEGYSVSREKKESFPLTVTSAQKNPTAFYLCASSIAGTDEQYFGPGTRLTVT.

V and J are TRBV7-6 and TRBJ2-1; perhaps TRBD2 as D (6 bases). V lost 0 bases and J 5 bases, leaving 14 bases between the germline ends. This CDR3 spans 16 amino acids. In germline, CDR1 is SGHVS, CDR2 FNYEAQ. In nucleotides, the CDR3 is TGTGCCAGCAGCTTAGCGTCGGGACTGAGGGACAATGAGCAGTTCTTC. Translating it yields CASSLASGLRDNEQFF.

The chain joins TRBV5-6 to TRBJ1-4; tentative D call: TRBD1 (6 bases). V shed 0 bases and J shed 2 bases, with 8 bases lying between them. Germline V CDR1 and CDR2: SGHDT, YYEEEE. The CDR3 has 15 residues. The CDR3 region is CASSLGGPTNEKLFF. The CDR3 nucleotides read TGTGCCAGCAGCTTGGGGGGGCCCACTAATGAAAAACTGTTTTTT.

There are a few counts of this clone. V and J are TRBV29-1 and TRBJ2-2; possibly TRBD2 for D (5 bases). V gave up 6 bases and J gave up 3 bases, with 11 bases separating them. There are 13 residues in the CDR3. Germline V CDR1 and CDR2: SQVTM, ANQGSEA. This chain's CDR3 is CSVLKRHTGELFF. The CDR3 nucleotides are TGCAGCGTCCTTAAGCGGCACACCGGGGAGCTGTTTTTT.

This clone occurred once. This rearrangement joins TRBV29-1 to TRBJ1-1, with D possibly matching TRBD1 (5 bases). Germline CDR1 and CDR2: SQVTM and ANQGSEA. CDR3 length: 13 amino acids. V shed 5 bases and J shed 1 base, with 11 bases lying between them. CDR3 loop: CSVTRQTNTEAFF. For the CDR3, the DNA is TGCAGCGTTACCCGACAGACGAACACTGAAGCTTTCTTT.

The rearrangement links TRBV27 to TRBJ1-1, with 7 positions matching TRBD1. The V and J ends lost 5 bases and 3 bases, in that order; junction bases with no gene match: 12. Germline-derived CDR1 and CDR2 are MNHEY and SMNVEV (reference sequence). The CDR3 spans 16 residues. Here the CDR3 DNA reads TGTGCCAGCAGTCAGACAGGGTGGATGGGGGACACTGAAGCTTTCTTT. It codes for CASSQTGWMGDTEAFF.

The rearrangement joins TRBV6-5 to TRBJ2-5; no firm D call. Germline V lookup: CDR1 MNHEY, CDR2 SVGAGI. The CDR3 sequence is 14 residues long. Trimming stripped 2 bases from V and 5 bases from J, with 12 bases between. The CDR3 region is CASSYSSMLETQYF. The CDR3 nucleotides read TGTGCCAGCAGTTACAGCTCCATGCTTGAGACCCAGTACTTC.